This T cell receptor beta chain was obtained from a study of T cells in Graves' hyperthyroidism and ophthalmopathy. For the study at large: Peripheral blood draws took place at initial diagnosis, ahead of any treatment. Study-wide findings and caveats: Most thyroid clonotypes expanded above 0.001 appeared in blood too.

Amplification of TCR beta CDR3 regions used RNA as the template. Using the HTBI primer set, a first-round RT-PCR was run on the TCR CDR3. TCRdb analysed the multiplex PCR reads with MiXCR anew, one entry per CDR3 protein. The sample contains approximately 300,000 distinct CDR3 sequences, 15% to 20% of which appear only once. Concerning this clonotype: The antigen is unknown.

Graves' hyperthyroidism was deemed stable absent ophthalmopathy progression within 18 months. The PBMCs were taken from around 9.1 ml of fresh peripheral blood. The germline CDR1 and CDR2 sequences are SEHNR and FQNEAQ (reference sequence). CDR3 size: 16 residues. Trimming shortened V by 5 bases and J by 4 bases, and 20 bases separated the two germline ends. The chain employs TRBV7-9 and TRBJ2-5, with D possibly matching TRBD2 (5 bases). Sequencing input: blood. The TCR sequence derives from a man between 25 and 39 years old with Graves' hyperthyroidism. CDR3 in DNA: TGTGCCAGCAGCCCCCCTCCGGTACGGGGTCTAGAGACCCAGTACTTC. Translating it yields CASSPPPVRGLETQYF.